A single sample is the source of the 7 T cell receptor beta chains below, sequenced in a study of shared clonotypes between healthy human individuals. Sequenced by immunoSEQ multiplex PCR; TCRdb stores in-frame clones only, minus some. The table shows roughly 700,000 clones, with 74% occurring only once. The sequenced sample was memory CD4+ T cells sorted from blood. Subset here: CD45RA-negative fraction. The receptors come from a woman in her 30s in good health.

The gene calls are TRBV29-1 and TRBJ2-1, with 14 bases matching TRBD2. Germline loops: CDR1 SQVTM, CDR2 ANQGSEA. The CDR3 is 17 residues long. Trimming removed 7 bases from V and 1 base from J; junction bases left unmatched: 9. The CDR3 bases are TGCAGCGCAGCCGGGACTAGCGGGAGTGATTCCTACAATGAGCAGTTCTTC. Protein sequence: CSAAGTSGSDSYNEQFF.

Points on this clone: A read error may account for a junction end that differs from germline. J is TRBJ1-4 and V is TRBV7-9; possible D gene TRBD1, 6 bases. In germline, CDR1 is SEHNR, CDR2 FQNEAQ (reference sequence). The CDR3 extends over 12 amino acids. The CDR3 here is CASSDNTGKGIF. Written as DNA, the CDR3 is TGTGCCAGCAGCGACAATACAGGGAAGGGAATTTTT.

The rearrangement joins TRBV5-1 to TRBJ2-3; possibly TRBD2 for D (6 bases). Trimming stripped 2 bases from V and 2 bases from J, with 9 bases between. The CDR3 runs 14 residues. CDR1 and CDR2 from the germline V gene are SGHRS and YFSETQ. CDR3 sequence (DNA): TGCGCCAGCAGCTTTTTAGCGGCCACAGATACGCAGTATTTT. It is translated as CASSFLAATDTQYF.

This clone was seen a handful of times. V and J are TRBV23-1 and TRBJ2-7, with 7 positions matching TRBD1. TRBV23-1 is known as an ORF, though its function is uncertain. The CDR3 is made up of 14 amino acids. Trimming removed 6 bases from V and 5 bases from J; junction bases left unmatched: 10. The CDR3 loop is CASSPRTGDHEQYF. Here the CDR3 DNA reads TGCGCCAGCAGCCCCCGCACAGGGGACCACGAGCAGTACTTC.

This clone has a handful of counts. The chain employs TRBV20-1 and TRBJ2-7; 8 nucleotides line up with TRBD1. The CDR3 is made up of 11 amino acids. Per germline, CDR1 DFQATT and CDR2 SNEGSKA (reference sequence). The CDR3 reads CRGAQGDEQYF. The CDR3 region has the DNA TGCAGGGGGGCACAGGGGGACGAGCAGTACTTC.

V and J are TRBV5-6 and TRBJ2-7; D perhaps matches TRBD1 (6 bases). The CDR3 totals 16 residues. CDR1 SGHDT and CDR2 YYEEEE come from the germline V gene. Trimming took off 0 bases at V and 1 base at J, with 14 bases between the two ends. The CDR3 DNA sequence: TGTGCCAGCAGCTTGGGCAGCGGAAGGGGGTCCTACGAGCAGTACTTC. Its protein is CASSLGSGRGSYEQYF.

In this sample, this clone turned up once. The chain joins TRBV11-2 to TRBJ2-3; D is possibly TRBD2 (6 bases). The CDR3 sequence is 15 residues long. V was cut by 1 base and J by 3 bases, with 11 bases left in between. From germline, CDR1 is SGHAT and CDR2 FQNNGV. The CDR3 spells CASSLAGVRTDTQYF. The CDR3 nucleotides are TGTGCCAGCAGCTTAGCGGGAGTTCGGACAGATACGCAGTATTTT.